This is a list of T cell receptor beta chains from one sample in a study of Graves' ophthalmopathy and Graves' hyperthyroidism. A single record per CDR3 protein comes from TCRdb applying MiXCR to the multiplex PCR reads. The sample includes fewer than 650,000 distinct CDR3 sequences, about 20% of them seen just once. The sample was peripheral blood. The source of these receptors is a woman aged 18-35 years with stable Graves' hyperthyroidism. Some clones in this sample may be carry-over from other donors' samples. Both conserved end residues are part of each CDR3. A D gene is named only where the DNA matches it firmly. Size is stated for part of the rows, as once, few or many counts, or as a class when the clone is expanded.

CDR3: CASSSNAGEGEQYF
DNA: TGTGCCAGCAGTTCTAACGCAGGGGAGGGCGAGCAGTACTTC
length: 14
J: TRBJ2-7
V: TRBV6-2/TRBV6-3
size: .
D: .

CDR3: CSVEDGRDTEAFF
DNA: TGCAGCGTTGAAGACGGCAGGGACACTGAAGCTTTCTTT
length: 13
J: TRBJ1-1
V: TRBV29-1
size: .
D: .

CDR3: CASIQGRNTGELFF
DNA: TGTGCCAGCATCCAAGGGCGGAACACCGGGGAGCTGTTTTTT
length: 14
J: TRBJ2-2
V: TRBV6-1
size: many
D: .

CDR3: CASSLVGGRNTGELFF
DNA: TGTGCCAGCAGCCTCGTCGGCGGGAGGAACACCGGGGAGCTGTTTTTT
length: 16
J: TRBJ2-2
V: TRBV7-6
size: many
D: TRBD2

CDR3: CASRGTGGIGTQYF
DNA: TGTGCCAGCCGAGGGACAGGGGGCATCGGGACCCAGTACTTC
length: 14
J: TRBJ2-5
V: TRBV6-5
size: many
D: TRBD1

CDR3: CAWSEAYIPGKNIQYF
DNA: TGTGCCTGGAGTGAGGCGTACATTCCAGGCAAAAACATTCAGTACTTC
length: 16
J: TRBJ2-4
V: TRBV30
size: many
D: .

CDR3: CASSLGPQGGETQYF
DNA: TGCGCCAGCAGCTTGGGTCCCCAGGGAGGCGAGACCCAGTACTTC
length: 15
J: TRBJ2-5
V: TRBV5-1
size: .
D: .

CDR3: CASSPDRGSSPLHF
DNA: TGTGCCAGCAGTCCGGACAGGGGTTCTTCACCCCTCCACTTT
length: 14
J: TRBJ1-6
V: TRBV12-3/TRBV12-4
size: many
D: TRBD1

CDR3: CASSPDTTYEQYF
DNA: TGTGCCAGCAGCCCTGACACAACCTACGAGCAGTACTTC
length: 13
J: TRBJ2-7
V: TRBV11-3
size: many
D: .

CDR3: CASKTENSYEQYF
DNA: TGTGCCAGCAAGACAGAGAACTCCTACGAGCAGTACTTC
length: 13
J: TRBJ2-7
V: TRBV6-1
size: many
D: .

CDR3: CASSEFSNYGYTF
DNA: TGTGCCAGCAGTGAATTCAGTAACTATGGCTACACCTTC
length: 13
J: TRBJ1-2
V: TRBV6-1
size: .
D: .

CDR3: CASSERDTHTEAFF
DNA: TGTGCCAGCAGCGAGAGGGACACTCACACTGAAGCTTTCTTT
length: 14
J: TRBJ1-1
V: TRBV27
size: many
D: .

CDR3: CASSALAGGRETQYF
DNA: TGTGCCAGCAGCGCACTAGCGGGAGGGCGGGAGACCCAGTACTTC
length: 15
J: TRBJ2-5
V: TRBV7-8
size: many
D: TRBD2

CDR3: CSASRGQSNQPQHF
DNA: TGCAGTGCTTCCAGGGGGCAAAGCAATCAGCCCCAGCATTTT
length: 14
J: TRBJ1-5
V: TRBV20-1
size: many
D: TRBD1

CDR3: CASSLGEEGSHSPLHF
DNA: TGTGCCAGCAGCTTGGGTGAGGAAGGGTCGCATTCACCCCTCCACTTT
length: 16
J: TRBJ1-6
V: TRBV5-6
size: .
D: .

CDR3: CATRHPGAGDEQYF
DNA: TGTGCCACCCGCCACCCAGGCGCGGGGGACGAGCAGTACTTC
length: 14
J: TRBJ2-7
V: TRBV6-1
size: many
D: TRBD2

CDR3: CASSLGPAGVQETQYF
DNA: TGTGCCAGCAGCTTAGGGCCAGCGGGGGTCCAAGAGACCCAGTACTTC
length: 16
J: TRBJ2-5
V: TRBV7-9
size: few
D: TRBD2

CDR3: CASSLQGARELFF
DNA: TGTGCCAGCAGCCTGCAGGGGGCCCGGGAGCTGTTTTTT
length: 13
J: TRBJ2-2
V: TRBV3-1
size: .
D: TRBD1

CDR3: CASSPSRVSTEAFF
DNA: TGTGCCAGCAGCCCAAGCAGGGTGTCCACTGAAGCTTTCTTT
length: 14
J: TRBJ1-1
V: TRBV7-2
size: .
D: .

CDR3: CASSQGLGGKTEAFF
DNA: TGCGCCAGCAGCCAAGGTCTGGGGGGTAAAACTGAAGCTTTCTTT
length: 15
J: TRBJ1-1
V: TRBV4-1
size: many
D: .

CDR3: CASTSTGNNSPLHF
DNA: TGTGCCAGTACCTCAACAGGAAATAATTCACCCCTCCACTTT
length: 14
J: TRBJ1-6
V: TRBV19
size: .
D: .